This TCR beta chain comes out of a study of blood T cell repertoires in COVID-19. Study processing details: Reference gene primer amplification in the assay estimated nucleated cell counts. Clones were read by immunoSEQ multiplex PCR, and TCRdb kept only the in-frame ones, dropping some. The D gene and trimming were derived from the DNA, and the V and J assignments and clone size from that table. The sample holds around 160,000 clones, 75% to 90% seen once. Sequencing input: peripheral blood. This sequence was found in a man between 18 and 29 years old with COVID-19, enrolled during active disease.

The CDR3 DNA is TGTGCCACCCGGGGGGCGACTGAAGCTTTCTTT. Its translation is CATRGATEAFF. The V and J genes are TRBV15 and TRBJ1-1; perhaps TRBD1 as D (6 bases). Germline V lookup: CDR1 LNHNV, CDR2 YYDKDF (reference sequence). This CDR3 spans 11 amino acids. Trimming shortened V by 8 bases and J by 5 bases, and 9 bases separated the two germline ends. The entire variable domain, with the rest obtained from reference TRBV15 and TRBJ1-1, is as follows: DAMVIQNPRYQVTQFGKPVTLSCSQTLNHNVMYWYQQKSSQAPKLLFHYYDKDFNNEADTPDNFQSRRPNTSFCFLDIRSPGLGDTAMYLCATRGATEAFFGQGTRLTVV.